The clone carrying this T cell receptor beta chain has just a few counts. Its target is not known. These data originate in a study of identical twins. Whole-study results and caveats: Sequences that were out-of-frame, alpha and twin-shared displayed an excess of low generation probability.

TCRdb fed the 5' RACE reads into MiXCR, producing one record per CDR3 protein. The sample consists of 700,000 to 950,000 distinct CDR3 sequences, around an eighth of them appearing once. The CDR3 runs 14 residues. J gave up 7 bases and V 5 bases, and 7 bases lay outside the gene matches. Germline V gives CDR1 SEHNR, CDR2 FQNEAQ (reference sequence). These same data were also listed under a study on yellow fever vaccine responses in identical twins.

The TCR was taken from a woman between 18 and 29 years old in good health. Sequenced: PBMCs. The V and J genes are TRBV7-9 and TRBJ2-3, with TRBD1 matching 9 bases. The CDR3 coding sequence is TGTGCCAGCAGCCGGGACAGGGAAGAGCATACGCAGTATTTT. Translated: CASSRDREEHTQYF. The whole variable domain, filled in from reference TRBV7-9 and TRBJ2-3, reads DTGVSQNPRHKITKRGQNVTFRCDPISEHNRLYWYRQTLGQGPEFLTYFQNEAQLEKSRLLSDRFSAERPKGSFSTLEIQRTEQGDSAMYLCASSRDREEHTQYFGPGTRLTVL.